The text below deals with one T cell receptor (beta chain). The length of the CDR3 is 11 residues. Trimming shortened V by 5 bases and J by 15 bases, and 17 bases separated the two germline ends. From germline, CDR1 is DFQATT and CDR2 SNEGSKA (reference sequence). TCRdb's table, derived via immunoSEQ multiplex PCR, lists solely in-frame clones and lacks some. The profile shows under 200,000 clones, roughly 87% of them singletons. This sample is drawn from a study of blood T cell repertoires in COVID-19. On the study more broadly: Whether acute or convalescent, the COVID-19 samples came from the United States, Italy and Spain.

The study drew participants aged about 18 to 95 years from approximately 25 US areas. Participant-reported clinical history was the basis for cohort assignment. This receptor was identified in a man between 45 and 60 years old who had recovered from COVID-19. The sample was PBMCs or T cells enriched from blood (not recorded which). The genes are TRBV20-1 and TRBJ2-1; D not certain. CDR3 sequence: CSAEVDRVGFF. CDR3 sequence (DNA): TGCAGTGCTGAGGTAGACCGGGTGGGGTTCTTC.